Included here is one T cell receptor beta chain sequence, with context. This clonotype was seen only a few times. Its cognate antigen has yet to be identified. No much larger clone is present one base from it, and per-base qualities are unavailable. Receptor libraries were prepared by 5' RACE. TCRdb shows the sequencer as NextSeq 500. In the TCR library protocol, unique molecular identifiers were attached to individual cDNA molecules to correct for PCR bias and sequencing error. Both TCR alpha and beta chains were sequenced, and tight co-correlation was observed between alpha and beta sequence abundances in each sample. The published analysis was carried out like this. Decombinator V4 was used to perform V gene, J gene and CDR3 annotation of TCR sequences. TCRs were defined as expanded if a significant change between any two time points was detected under a Poisson model with p below 0.0001. TCR abundances were normalised to the total number of TCRs sequenced in each sample and reported as counts per million. MAIT TCRs were defined by TRAV1-2 paired with TRAJ12, TRAJ20 or TRAJ33, and iNKT TCRs by TRAV10 paired with TRAJ18. A search of VDJdb, accessed on 1 November 2021, was run for TCRs annotated to CMV, EBV and SARS-CoV-2, with TCRs annotated for multiple antigens excluded. In-frame beta chains were kept once TCRdb had trimmed the public reads at Q25 with fastp and called clones with MiXCR. Merged by CDR3 protein, the rows form single entries marked with the most common genes and DNA. TCRdb, not the authors, supplied the V and J calls. The sample table shows about 64,000 distinct CDR3 sequences, and over 4.5% are seen once. The ten largest clones represent approximately 5.4% of the sample.

These data belong to a study of early T cells in non-severe SARS-CoV-2 infection (dated by TCRdb to the early 2020s). Notes on the research overall: Bulk RNA from unsorted whole blood was used for TCR sequencing, so alpha and beta chains could not be paired.

A case-control design nested within a healthcare worker cohort in London, UK, was used, with weekly nasopharyngeal swab PCR tests and blood sampling performed. Healthcare workers were recruited during the week of the UK lockdown, between 23 and 31 March 2020, and followed weekly for up to roughly 15 weeks. Overall study outcomes, separate from this receptor: VDJdb matching was skewed toward anti-spike CD8 responses and likely underestimated virus-specific expansions, missing private and CD4 specificities.

V has 4 bases trimmed and J has 7 bases trimmed; junction bases matching no gene number 16. The CDR3 holds 17 amino acids from the cysteine to the phenylalanine. The only DNA kept is the CDR3, 51 bases in frame from the first base. The germline V gene supplies CDR1 LGHNA and CDR2 YSLEER. This receptor was obtained from an adult who was a healthcare worker with PCR-confirmed SARS-CoV-2 infection or an uninfected control (not recorded which). The sequencing input was whole blood. The chain joins TRBV4-3 to TRBJ1-1, with 9 bases aligning to TRBD1. The nucleotide sequence reads as follows: TGCGCCAGCAGCCCCGGCAAAACCGGGACAGGGTTTGGTGAAGCTTTCTTT. This codes for CASSPGKTGTGFGEAFF.